This T cell receptor beta chain was found in a study of blood T cell repertoires in COVID-19. As for the study in general: PBMCs, B-cell-depleted T cells, or T cells were the source of the cDNA or gDNA that made up the material.

CDR3 length: 17 amino acids. Germline V gene sequence: CDR1 SNHLY, CDR2 FYNNEI. Trimming cost V 4 bases and J 4 bases; bases outside gene matches: 11. This clone was seen a single time. Methods used by the authors: It was from reference gene primer amplification that nucleated cell counts were estimated. Only in-frame clones appear in the TCRdb table, and some are missing; sequencing was by immunoSEQ multiplex PCR. The DNA was the basis for D and trimming; V, J and clone size are from that table. This sample has about 75,000 clones; approximately 86% occur once, and the top ten carry about 5.7%. The sequence was collected from a man older than 75 with COVID-19, enrolled during active disease. The specimen sequenced was peripheral blood. This rearrangement joins TRBV2 to TRBJ2-3; 10 nucleotides align to TRBD1. CDR3 sequence: CASSVYSGTGDADTQYF. The DNA for the CDR3 is TGTGCCAGCAGTGTCTACTCCGGGACAGGGGACGCAGATACGCAGTATTTT. Based on the CDR3 plus reference TRBV2 and TRBJ2-3, the full variable domain is EPEVTQTPSHQVTQMGQEVILRCVPISNHLYFYWYRQILGQKVEFLVSFYNNEISEKSEIFDDQFSVERPDGSNFTLKIRSTKLEDSAMYFCASSVYSGTGDADTQYFGPGTRLTVL.